The rows below give T cell receptor beta chains drawn from one sample of a study of T-cell reconstitution after alpha-beta-depleted transplantation in children. TCRdb processed the PCR reads anew with MiXCR; each CDR3 protein has one entry. The sample includes around 440,000 distinct CDR3 sequences, about 11% seen only once; the top ten take 2%. Here the sequenced sample was PBMCs, taken before TCRalphabeta/CD19-depleted stem cell transplant. These receptors were obtained from a child aged 2 to 10 with inherited bone marrow failure, due to receive a stem cell transplant. The CDR3 runs from the conserved cysteine through the conserved F or W. The order of the fields is V gene, J gene, CDR3 protein.

v_gene: TRBV7-2
j_gene: TRBJ2-7
CDR3aa: CASSLARTVGEQYF

v_gene: TRBV12-3/TRBV12-4
j_gene: TRBJ2-7
CDR3aa: CASSAGGSSYEQYF

v_gene: TRBV4-2
j_gene: TRBJ2-3
CDR3aa: CASSQEYSDTQYF

v_gene: TRBV18
j_gene: TRBJ2-4
CDR3aa: CASSADRGTKNIQYF

v_gene: TRBV24-1
j_gene: TRBJ2-7
CDR3aa: CATSVLGQGSDEQYF

v_gene: TRBV30
j_gene: TRBJ2-1
CDR3aa: CAWRKSGVGQAISNEQFF

v_gene: TRBV2
j_gene: TRBJ2-5
CDR3aa: CASSETLVWEETQYF

v_gene: TRBV12-3/TRBV12-4
j_gene: TRBJ2-7
CDR3aa: CASSPRTSGDYEQYF

v_gene: TRBV21-1
j_gene: TRBJ2-2
CDR3aa: CASSKLRTSSTPPYTGELFF

v_gene: TRBV29-1
j_gene: TRBJ2-1
CDR3aa: CSVERDHNYNEQFF

v_gene: TRBV5-1
j_gene: TRBJ1-1
CDR3aa: CASSLFVGFGQDTEAFF

v_gene: TRBV5-3
j_gene: TRBJ1-1
CDR3aa: CARSPDRVGSTEAFF

v_gene: TRBV29-1
j_gene: TRBJ1-1
CDR3aa: CSIQTGGSEAFF

v_gene: TRBV5-1
j_gene: TRBJ2-1
CDR3aa: CASSLGGGGGTNEQFF

v_gene: TRBV28
j_gene: TRBJ2-7
CDR3aa: CASSAQWTGRRYEQYF

v_gene: TRBV9
j_gene: TRBJ2-2
CDR3aa: CASSARTSAGELFF

v_gene: TRBV7-9
j_gene: TRBJ2-5
CDR3aa: CASSLVGTETQYF

v_gene: TRBV4-3
j_gene: TRBJ2-7
CDR3aa: CASSPQAGAYDQYF

v_gene: TRBV10-3
j_gene: TRBJ1-5
CDR3aa: CAISEGRSLSNQPQHF

v_gene: TRBV7-2
j_gene: TRBJ1-3
CDR3aa: CASSLGSPGNTIYF

v_gene: TRBV20-1
j_gene: TRBJ2-1
CDR3aa: CSARDRRTTYNEQFF

v_gene: TRBV12-5
j_gene: TRBJ1-1
CDR3aa: CASGFDTGTGRNTEAFF

v_gene: TRBV4-1
j_gene: TRBJ1-1
CDR3aa: CASSRVESTEAFF

v_gene: TRBV10-1
j_gene: TRBJ2-5
CDR3aa: CASRSDETQYF

v_gene: TRBV7-8
j_gene: TRBJ2-7
CDR3aa: CASSLQTSGTSHEQYF

v_gene: TRBV28
j_gene: TRBJ1-5
CDR3aa: CASRGTYNQPQHF

v_gene: TRBV4-3
j_gene: TRBJ2-7
CDR3aa: CASSQEVYGGYEQYF